This T cell receptor (beta chain) emerged from a study of blood T cell repertoires in COVID-19. Study overall: There were acute and convalescent COVID-19 samples, and they came from the United States, Italy and Spain. T cells, B-cell-depleted T cells, or PBMCs provided the cDNA or gDNA that served as material.

Authors' analysis steps: Estimates of nucleated cell counts were drawn from the amplification of reference gene primers. Measured with immunoSEQ multiplex PCR; TCRdb has only the in-frame clones, and not every one. V and J calls plus clone size are reproduced from that table; the DNA served to infer D and trimming. The table lists about 200,000 clones, roughly 82% of them singletons. This clone was detected once. Trimming took 6 bases from V and 6 from J; bases not matched to a gene: 8. Per the germline V gene, CDR1 is SGHTA and CDR2 is FQGNSA. This CDR3 comprises 15 residues. Source material: peripheral blood. This TCR was recovered from a woman aged 40 to 50 with acute or convalescent COVID-19. The V gene is TRBV7-2, the J gene TRBJ2-1, with 10 positions matching TRBD1. CDR3 sequence (DNA): TGTGCCAGCAGGCGTGACAGGGGGCCCGTCAATGAGCAGTTCTTC. This encodes CASRRDRGPVNEQFF.